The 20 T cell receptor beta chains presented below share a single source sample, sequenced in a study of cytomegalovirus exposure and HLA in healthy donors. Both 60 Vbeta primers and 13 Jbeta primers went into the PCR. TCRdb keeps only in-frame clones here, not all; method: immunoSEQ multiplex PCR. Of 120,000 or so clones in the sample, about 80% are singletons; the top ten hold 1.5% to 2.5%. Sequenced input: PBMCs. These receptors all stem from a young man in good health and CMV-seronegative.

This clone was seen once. In DNA form, the CDR3 reads TGTGCCAGCTCTCCTCGACAGGGGGCTATCTACAATGAGCAGTTCTTC. Amino acid sequence: CASSPRQGAIYNEQFF. The chain has TRBV18 and TRBJ2-1; 10 positions agree with TRBD1. This CDR3 is 16 amino acids long. Trimming removed 6 bases from V and 3 bases from J; junction bases left unmatched: 8. CDR1 and CDR2 from the germline V gene are KGHSH and LQKENI.

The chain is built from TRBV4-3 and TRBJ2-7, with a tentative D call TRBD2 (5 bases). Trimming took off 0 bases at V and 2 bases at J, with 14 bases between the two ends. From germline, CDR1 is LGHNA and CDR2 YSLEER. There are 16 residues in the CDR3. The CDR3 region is CASSQEWATGTYEQYF. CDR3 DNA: TGCGCCAGCAGCCAAGAATGGGCTACCGGGACCTACGAGCAGTACTTC.

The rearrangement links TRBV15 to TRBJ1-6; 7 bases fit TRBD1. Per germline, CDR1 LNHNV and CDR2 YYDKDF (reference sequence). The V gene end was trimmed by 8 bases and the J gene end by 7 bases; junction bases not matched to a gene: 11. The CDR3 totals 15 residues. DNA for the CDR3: TGTGCCACCGCCAGAAGACAGGGTTGGAATTCACCCCTCCACTTT. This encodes CATARRQGWNSPLHF.

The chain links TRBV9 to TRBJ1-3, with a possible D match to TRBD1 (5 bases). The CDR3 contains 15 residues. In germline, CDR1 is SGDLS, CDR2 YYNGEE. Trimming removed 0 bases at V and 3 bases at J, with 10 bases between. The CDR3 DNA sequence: TGTGCCAGCAGCGTAGATGGACACAGTGGAAACACCATATATTTT. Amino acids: CASSVDGHSGNTIYF.

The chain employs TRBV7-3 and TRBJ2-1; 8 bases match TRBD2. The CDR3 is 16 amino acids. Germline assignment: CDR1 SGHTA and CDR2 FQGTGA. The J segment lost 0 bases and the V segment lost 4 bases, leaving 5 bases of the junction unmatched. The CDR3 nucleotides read TGTGCCAGCAGCTATACTAGCGGTTCCTCCTACAATGAGCAGTTCTTC. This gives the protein CASSYTSGSSYNEQFF. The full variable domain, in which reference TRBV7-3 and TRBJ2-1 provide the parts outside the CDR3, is GAGVSQTPSNKVTEKGKYVELRCDPISGHTALYWYRQSLGQGPEFLIYFQGTGAADDSGLPNDRFFAVRPEGSVSTLKIQRTERGDSAVYLCASSYTSGSSYNEQFFGPGTRLTVL.

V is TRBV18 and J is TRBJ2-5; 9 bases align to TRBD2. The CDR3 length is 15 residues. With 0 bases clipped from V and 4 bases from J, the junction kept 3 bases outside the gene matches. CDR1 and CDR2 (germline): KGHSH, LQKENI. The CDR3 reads CASSPPSSGRETQYF. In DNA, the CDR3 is TGTGCCAGCTCACCACCGAGTAGCGGGAGAGAGACCCAGTACTTC.

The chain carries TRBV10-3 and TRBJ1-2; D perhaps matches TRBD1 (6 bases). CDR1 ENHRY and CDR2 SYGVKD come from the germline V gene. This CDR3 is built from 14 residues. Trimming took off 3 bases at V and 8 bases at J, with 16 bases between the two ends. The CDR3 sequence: CAISDTGTSSGYTF. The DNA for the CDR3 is TGTGCCATCAGTGATACCGGGACATCGTCCGGCTACACCTTC.

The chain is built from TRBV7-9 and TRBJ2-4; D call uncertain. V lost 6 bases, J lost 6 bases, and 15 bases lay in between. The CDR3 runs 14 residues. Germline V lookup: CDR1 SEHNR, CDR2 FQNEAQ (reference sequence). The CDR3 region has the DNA TGTGCCAGCAGTATAGGTCCCCAGGTAAACATTCAGTACTTC. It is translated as CASSIGPQVNIQYF.

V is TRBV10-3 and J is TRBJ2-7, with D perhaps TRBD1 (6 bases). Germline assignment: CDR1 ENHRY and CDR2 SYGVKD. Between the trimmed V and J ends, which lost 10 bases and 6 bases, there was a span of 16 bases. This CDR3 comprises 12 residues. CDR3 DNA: TGTGCCACCCGACAGGCGGCTGGCGAGCAGTACTTC. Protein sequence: CATRQAAGEQYF.

CDR3 sequence reads: CASSLDTGTLNTEAFF. The CDR3 DNA follows: TGTGCCAGTAGCCTAGACACCGGGACACTGAACACTGAAGCTTTCTTT. The V call is TRBV19, the J call TRBJ1-1; tentatively, D is TRBD1 (6 bases). Germline values: CDR1 LNHDA, CDR2 SQIVND (reference sequence). V was shortened by 6 bases and J by 0 bases, with 17 bases between the two germline ends. CDR3 size: 16 residues.

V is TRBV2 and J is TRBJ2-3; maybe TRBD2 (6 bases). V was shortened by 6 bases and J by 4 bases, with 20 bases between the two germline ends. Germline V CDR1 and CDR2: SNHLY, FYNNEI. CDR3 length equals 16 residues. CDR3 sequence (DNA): TGTGCCAGCAGGGGGGATACCGGGAGCCCCGCAGATACGCAGTATTTT. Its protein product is CASRGDTGSPADTQYF. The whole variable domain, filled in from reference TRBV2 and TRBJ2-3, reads EPEVTQTPSHQVTQMGQEVILRCVPISNHLYFYWYRQILGQKVEFLVSFYNNEISEKSEIFDDQFSVERPDGSNFTLKIRSTKLEDSAMYFCASRGDTGSPADTQYFGPGTRLTVL.

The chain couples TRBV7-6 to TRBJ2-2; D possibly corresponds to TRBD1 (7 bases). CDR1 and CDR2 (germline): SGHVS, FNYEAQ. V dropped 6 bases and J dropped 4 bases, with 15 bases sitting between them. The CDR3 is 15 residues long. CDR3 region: CASSFRGAGTGELFF. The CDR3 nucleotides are TGTGCCAGCAGTTTCAGGGGGGCCGGCACCGGGGAGCTGTTTTTT.

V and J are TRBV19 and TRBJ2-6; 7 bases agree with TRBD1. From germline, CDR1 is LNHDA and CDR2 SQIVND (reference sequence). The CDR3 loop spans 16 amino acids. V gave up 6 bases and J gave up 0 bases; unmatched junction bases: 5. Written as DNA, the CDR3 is TGTGCCAGTAGCCCGGACAGGACCTCTGGGGCCAACGTCCTGACTTTC. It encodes CASSPDRTSGANVLTF.

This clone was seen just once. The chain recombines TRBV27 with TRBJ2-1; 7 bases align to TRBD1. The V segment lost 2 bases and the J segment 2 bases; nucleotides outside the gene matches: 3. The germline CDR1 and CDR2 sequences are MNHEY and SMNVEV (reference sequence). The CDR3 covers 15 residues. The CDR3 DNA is TGTGCCAGCAGTTTACGGCAGGGGGCCTACAATGAGCAGTTCTTC. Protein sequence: CASSLRQGAYNEQFF.

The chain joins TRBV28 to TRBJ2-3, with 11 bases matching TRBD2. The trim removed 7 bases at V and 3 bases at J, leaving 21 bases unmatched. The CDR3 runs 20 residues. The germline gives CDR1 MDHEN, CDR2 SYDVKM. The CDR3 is CASKVFTVLGTSGETDTQYF. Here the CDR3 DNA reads TGTGCCAGCAAGGTTTTTACGGTATTGGGGACTAGCGGAGAAACAGATACGCAGTATTTT. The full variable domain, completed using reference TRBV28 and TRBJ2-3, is DVKVTQSSRYLVKRTGEKVFLECVQDMDHENMFWYRQDPGLGLRLIYFSYDVKMKEKGDIPEGYSVSREKKERFSLILESASTNQTSMYLCASKVFTVLGTSGETDTQYFGPGTRLTVL.

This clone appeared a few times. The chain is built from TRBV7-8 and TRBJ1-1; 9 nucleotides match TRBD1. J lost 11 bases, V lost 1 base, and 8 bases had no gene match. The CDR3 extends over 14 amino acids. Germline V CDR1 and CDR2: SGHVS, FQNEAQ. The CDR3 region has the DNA TGTGCCAGCAGCTTAGGGACAGGGGAGAAGTATGCTTTCTTT. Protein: CASSLGTGEKYAFF.

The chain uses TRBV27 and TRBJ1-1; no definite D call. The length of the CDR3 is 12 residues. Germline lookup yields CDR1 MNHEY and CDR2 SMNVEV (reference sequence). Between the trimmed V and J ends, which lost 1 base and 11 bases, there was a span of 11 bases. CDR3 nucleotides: TGTGCCAGCAGTTTATTAGAGGGTATCGCTTTCTTT. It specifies CASSLLEGIAFF.

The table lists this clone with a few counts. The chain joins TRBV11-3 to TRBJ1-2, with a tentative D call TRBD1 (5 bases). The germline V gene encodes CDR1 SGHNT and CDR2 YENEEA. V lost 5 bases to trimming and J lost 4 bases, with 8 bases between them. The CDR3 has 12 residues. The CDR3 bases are TGTGCCAGCAGCGCTCAGGGCTATGGCTACACCTTC. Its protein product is CASSAQGYGYTF. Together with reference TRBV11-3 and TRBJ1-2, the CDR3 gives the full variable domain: EAGVVQSPRYKIIEKKQPVAFWCNPISGHNTLYWYLQNLGQGPELLIRYENEEAVDDSQLPKDRFSAERLKGVDSTLKIQPAELGDSAVYLCASSAQGYGYTFGSGTRLTVV.

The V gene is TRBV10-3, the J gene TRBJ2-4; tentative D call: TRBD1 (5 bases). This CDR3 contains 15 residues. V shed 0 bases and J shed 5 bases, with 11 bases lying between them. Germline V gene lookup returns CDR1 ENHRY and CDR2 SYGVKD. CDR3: CAISESTRVENIQYF. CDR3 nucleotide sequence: TGTGCCATCAGTGAGTCGACCAGGGTTGAAAACATTCAGTACTTC.

CDR3 protein: CASGLGQVSGYTF. Here the CDR3 DNA reads TGTGCTAGTGGTTTGGGGCAGGTTAGTGGCTACACCTTC. The chain is built from TRBV12-5 and TRBJ1-2; D is unresolved. This CDR3 is built from 13 residues. In germline, CDR1 is LGHNT, CDR2 FRNRAP. The germline V and J ends were trimmed by 1 base and 7 bases, with 10 bases remaining between them.